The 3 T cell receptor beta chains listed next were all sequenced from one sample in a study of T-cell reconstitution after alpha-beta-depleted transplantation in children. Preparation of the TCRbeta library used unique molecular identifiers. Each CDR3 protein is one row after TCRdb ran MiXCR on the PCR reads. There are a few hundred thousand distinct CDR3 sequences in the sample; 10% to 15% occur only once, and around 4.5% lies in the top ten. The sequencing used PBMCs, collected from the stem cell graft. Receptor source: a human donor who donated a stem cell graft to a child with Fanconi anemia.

CDR3 amino acids: CASSVGTPPYNEQFF. In DNA, the CDR3 is TGCGCCAGCAGCGTCGGGACACCTCCCTACAATGAGCAGTTCTTC. J is TRBJ2-1 and V is TRBV5-1; the D gene is possibly TRBD1 (6 bases). Trimming cost V 4 bases and J 2 bases, with 13 bases left between them. The CDR3 is 15 amino acids. From germline, CDR1 is SGHRS and CDR2 YFSETQ. The full variable domain, completed using reference TRBV5-1 and TRBJ2-1, is KAGVTQTPRYLIKTRGQQVTLSCSPISGHRSVSWYQQTPGQGLQFLFEYFSETQRNKGNFPGRFSGRQFSNSRSEMNVSTLELGDSALYLCASSVGTPPYNEQFFGPGTRLTVL.

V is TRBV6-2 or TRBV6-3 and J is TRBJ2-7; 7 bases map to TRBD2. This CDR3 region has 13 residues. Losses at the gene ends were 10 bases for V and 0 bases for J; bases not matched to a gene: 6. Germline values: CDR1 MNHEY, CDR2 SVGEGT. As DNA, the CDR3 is TGTGCCACCACTAGCGTCTACTCCTACGAGCAGTACTTC. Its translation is CATTSVYSYEQYF.

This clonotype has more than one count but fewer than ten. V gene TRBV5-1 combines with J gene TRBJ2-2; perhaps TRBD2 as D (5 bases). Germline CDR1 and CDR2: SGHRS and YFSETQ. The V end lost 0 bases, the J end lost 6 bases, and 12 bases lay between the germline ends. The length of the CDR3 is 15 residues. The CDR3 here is CASSLGLNDAGELFF. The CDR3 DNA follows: TGCGCCAGCAGCTTGGGACTAAACGACGCCGGGGAGCTGTTTTTT.